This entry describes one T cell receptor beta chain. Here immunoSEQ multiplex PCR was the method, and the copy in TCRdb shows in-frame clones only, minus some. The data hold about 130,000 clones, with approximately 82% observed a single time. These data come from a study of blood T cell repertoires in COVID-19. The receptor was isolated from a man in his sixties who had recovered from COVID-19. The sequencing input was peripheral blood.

The CDR3 coding sequence is TGTGCCAGCAGCCCTACGATTGGACAGGGTGGCTACACCTTC. Translated: CASSPTIGQGGYTF. V usage is TRBV28 and J usage is TRBJ1-2; TRBD1 aligns across 8 bases. V lost 6 bases to trimming and J lost 7 bases; unmatched junction nucleotides: 10. The germline CDR1 and CDR2 sequences are MDHEN and SYDVKM. The CDR3 is 14 amino acids.